This is a list of T cell receptor beta chains from one sample in a study of HIV-infected patients and healthy controls. TCRdb reprocessed the 5' RACE reads via MiXCR and lists one record per CDR3 protein. The sample consists of some 10,000 distinct CDR3 sequences, less than 10% of them appearing once. Sequenced: blood. These receptors were obtained from an adult in good health. Both conserved end residues are part of each CDR3. Each record gives: V gene, D gene, J gene, clone size, CDR3 DNA, CDR3 protein. The D gene is left open where the match is weak. Expanded clones get a size class; other rows say once, few or many, or leave the size out.

v_call: TRBV6-1; d_call: .; j_call: TRBJ2-3; clone_size: medium-sized; cdr3_nt: TGTGCCAGCAGCGATATGAGGAGAGATACGCAGTATTTT; cdr3_aa: CASSDMRRDTQYF
v_call: TRBV20-1; d_call: TRBD2; j_call: TRBJ2-1; clone_size: .; cdr3_nt: TGCAGTGCTAGGGCTAGCGGGGGATACAATGAGCAGTTCTTC; cdr3_aa: CSARASGGYNEQFF
v_call: TRBV11-3; d_call: .; j_call: TRBJ2-7; clone_size: many; cdr3_nt: TGTGCCAGCAGCTCTGTTCAGGGTTCCTACGAGCAGTACTTC; cdr3_aa: CASSSVQGSYEQYF
v_call: TRBV6-2/TRBV6-3; d_call: TRBD1; j_call: TRBJ1-1; clone_size: many; cdr3_nt: TGTGCCAGCAGCAACACAGGGGAAGGCACTGAAGCTTTCTTT; cdr3_aa: CASSNTGEGTEAFF
v_call: TRBV12-3/TRBV12-4; d_call: .; j_call: TRBJ1-2; clone_size: .; cdr3_nt: TGTGCCAGCAGTCCCCCCAGCTTGACGAGCGGCTACACCTTC; cdr3_aa: CASSPPSLTSGYTF
v_call: TRBV24-1; d_call: .; j_call: TRBJ1-1; clone_size: many; cdr3_nt: TGTGGGAAGGGGGACTCGAACACTGAAGCTTTCTTT; cdr3_aa: CGKGDSNTEAFF
v_call: TRBV23-1; d_call: .; j_call: TRBJ2-3; clone_size: .; cdr3_nt: TGCGCCAGCAGTCAATCACCGGGACCCCGGGCAGATACGCAGTATTTT; cdr3_aa: CASSQSPGPRADTQYF
v_call: TRBV7-9; d_call: TRBD1; j_call: TRBJ1-1; clone_size: many; cdr3_nt: TGTGCCAGCAGCCCCCTACAGGGGAGCACTGAAGCTTTCTTT; cdr3_aa: CASSPLQGSTEAFF
v_call: TRBV29-1; d_call: .; j_call: TRBJ1-2; clone_size: many; cdr3_nt: TGCAGCGCCGGGACCGACTCTAACTATGGCTACACCTTC; cdr3_aa: CSAGTDSNYGYTF
v_call: TRBV6-5; d_call: .; j_call: TRBJ1-1; clone_size: medium-sized; cdr3_nt: TGTGCCAGCAGTTACTCGATTCACAGTGAAGCTTTCTTT; cdr3_aa: CASSYSIHSEAFF
v_call: TRBV20-1; d_call: .; j_call: TRBJ1-1; clone_size: medium-sized; cdr3_nt: TGCAGTGCTACGACGGACAGAAACACTGAAGCTTTCTTT; cdr3_aa: CSATTDRNTEAFF
v_call: TRBV5-6; d_call: TRBD1; j_call: TRBJ1-4; clone_size: medium-sized; cdr3_nt: TGTGCCAGCAGCTTGCAGGGGGCACGTGAAAAACTGTTTTTT; cdr3_aa: CASSLQGAREKLFF
v_call: TRBV2; d_call: TRBD1; j_call: TRBJ1-5; clone_size: medium-sized; cdr3_nt: TGTGCCAGCACTCGGGACAGGGTTTTCGATCAGCCCCAGCATTTT; cdr3_aa: CASTRDRVFDQPQHF
v_call: TRBV6-1; d_call: .; j_call: TRBJ2-7; clone_size: few; cdr3_nt: TGTGCCAGCAGTGAGGGGGGCATCGAGCAGTACTTC; cdr3_aa: CASSEGGIEQYF
v_call: TRBV7-9; d_call: TRBD1; j_call: TRBJ1-5; clone_size: .; cdr3_nt: TGTGCCAGCGGACAGGGGGCCCAGCCCCAGCATTTT; cdr3_aa: CASGQGAQPQHF
v_call: TRBV12-3/TRBV12-4; d_call: TRBD1; j_call: TRBJ2-7; clone_size: many; cdr3_nt: TGTGCCAGCAGCCCCGGACAGGGTTTCTACGAGCAGTACTTC; cdr3_aa: CASSPGQGFYEQYF
v_call: TRBV12-3/TRBV12-4; d_call: .; j_call: TRBJ1-5; clone_size: .; cdr3_nt: TGTGCCAGCAGGGAACAGGGAAATCAGCCCCAGCATTTT; cdr3_aa: CASREQGNQPQHF
v_call: TRBV11-3; d_call: .; j_call: TRBJ1-5; clone_size: .; cdr3_nt: TGTGCCAGCAGCTTAGGCAGCTATAGCAATCAGCCCCAGCATTTT; cdr3_aa: CASSLGSYSNQPQHF
v_call: TRBV10-3; d_call: .; j_call: TRBJ2-7; clone_size: medium-sized; cdr3_nt: TGTGCCATCAGTGAGGGTGAATCCTCCTACGAGCAGTACTTC; cdr3_aa: CAISEGESSYEQYF
v_call: TRBV30; d_call: .; j_call: TRBJ2-5; clone_size: few; cdr3_nt: TGTGCCTGGAGTGTACGGGGGCTGGAGACCCAGTACTTC; cdr3_aa: CAWSVRGLETQYF
v_call: TRBV12-3/TRBV12-4; d_call: .; j_call: TRBJ1-6; clone_size: medium-sized; cdr3_nt: TGTGCCAGCGGGTTTGGCCTCGGTTCACCCCTCCACTTT; cdr3_aa: CASGFGLGSPLHF
v_call: TRBV12-5; d_call: TRBD2; j_call: TRBJ2-5; clone_size: medium-sized; cdr3_nt: TGTGCTAGTGGCCGTCGACTAGCGGGGCCTAGGAACCAAGAGACCCAGTACTTC; cdr3_aa: CASGRRLAGPRNQETQYF
v_call: TRBV19; d_call: .; j_call: TRBJ2-7; clone_size: few; cdr3_nt: TGTGCCAGCCAATCCAGAAACTCCTACGAGCAGTACTTC; cdr3_aa: CASQSRNSYEQYF
v_call: TRBV6-1; d_call: .; j_call: TRBJ2-3; clone_size: many; cdr3_nt: TGTGCCAGCAGTGAATGGGTCACAGATACGCAGTATTTT; cdr3_aa: CASSEWVTDTQYF